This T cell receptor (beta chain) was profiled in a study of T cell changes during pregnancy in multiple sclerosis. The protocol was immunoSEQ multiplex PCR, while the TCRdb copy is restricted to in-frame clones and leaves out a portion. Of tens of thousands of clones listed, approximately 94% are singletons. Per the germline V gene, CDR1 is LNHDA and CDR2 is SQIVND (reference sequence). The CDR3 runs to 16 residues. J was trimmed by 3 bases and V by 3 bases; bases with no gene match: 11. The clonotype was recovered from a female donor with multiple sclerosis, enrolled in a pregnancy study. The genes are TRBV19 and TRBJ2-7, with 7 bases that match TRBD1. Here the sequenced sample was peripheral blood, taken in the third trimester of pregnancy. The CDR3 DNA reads TGTGCCAGTAGTATTGGAACGGGGACAGCATTCTACGAGCAGTACTTC. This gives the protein CASSIGTGTAFYEQYF.